The next 20 T cell receptor beta chains were all read from a single sample in a study of response to subunit inactivated influenza vaccine. TCRdb processed the RT-PCR reads anew with MiXCR; each CDR3 protein has one entry. The repertoire holds 860,000 or so distinct CDR3 sequences, with around 21% as singletons. The input for sequencing was PBMCs from blood, taken less than 6 days after vaccination. Every receptor here comes from a man aged 45-60 years who received an inactivated influenza vaccine.

J is TRBJ2-2 and V is TRBV6-2 or TRBV6-3; a possible D gene is TRBD2 (5 bases). Trimming stripped 6 bases from V and 2 bases from J, with 10 bases between. This CDR3 is built from 14 residues. Germline lookup yields CDR1 MNHEY and CDR2 SVGEGT. The CDR3 bases are TGTGCCAGCAGGGACTTCCAAAACACCGGGGAGCTGTTTTTT. Amino acid sequence: CASRDFQNTGELFF.

In its sample, this clonotype was seen a few times. The chain employs TRBV4-1 and TRBJ2-3, with 12 bases matching TRBD1. Germline lookup yields CDR1 MGHRA and CDR2 YSYEKL. After removal of 3 bases from V and 6 bases from J, the junction contained 4 bases not matched to a gene. The CDR3 covers 15 residues. The CDR3 loop is CASSQGDRGLDTQYF. CDR3 DNA sequence: TGCGCCAGCAGCCAGGGGGACAGGGGGCTGGATACGCAGTATTTT.

This clonotype was found a few times. The chain has TRBV29-1 and TRBJ2-3, with TRBD2 matching 8 bases. With 3 bases clipped from V and 2 bases from J, the junction kept 13 bases outside the gene matches. The CDR3 is 17 amino acids. Germline V lookup: CDR1 SQVTM, CDR2 ANQGSEA. DNA for the CDR3: TGCAGCGTTGACTCCTACGGGGGGGCCGGGCACACAGATACGCAGTATTTT. Encoded protein: CSVDSYGGAGHTDTQYF.

This clonotype came up a few times. The chain employs TRBV20-1 and TRBJ2-7, with TRBD2 identical over 8 bases. The V and J ends lost 6 bases and 1 base, in that order; junction bases with no gene match: 5. Germline CDR1 DFQATT, CDR2 SNEGSKA (reference sequence). This CDR3 is built from 13 residues. In DNA form, the CDR3 reads TGCAGTGCCCCGGGGGGGCCATCCTACGAGCAGTACTTC. Its protein is CSAPGGPSYEQYF.

The genes are TRBV3-1 and TRBJ2-1; 8 nucleotides agree with TRBD2. CDR3 length equals 16 residues. Germline CDR1 reads LGHDT; CDR2 reads YNNKEL (reference sequence). Losses at the gene ends were 3 bases for V and 6 bases for J; bases not matched to a gene: 10. The CDR3 DNA reads as TGTGCCAGCAGCCATTCGCGGGAGGCCCTACTCAATGAGCAGTTCTTC. It specifies CASSHSREALLNEQFF.

The rearrangement joins TRBV7-8 to TRBJ1-6; 10 bases match TRBD1. The CDR3 spans 15 residues. J lost 8 bases, V lost 1 base, and 2 bases had no gene match. The germline V gene has CDR1 SGHVS and CDR2 FQNEAQ. CDR3 bases: TGTGCCAGCAGCTTAGGGACAGGGGGTTATTCACCCCTCCACTTT. Residues: CASSLGTGGYSPLHF.

The chain recombines TRBV7-8 with TRBJ1-6; TRBD1 might be the D (6 bases). The germline CDR1 and CDR2 sequences are SGHVS and FQNEAQ. V dropped 0 bases and J dropped 6 bases, with 15 bases sitting between them. This CDR3 has 17 amino acids. The CDR3 reads CASSLAQGWASNSPLHF. The CDR3 DNA follows: TGTGCCAGCAGCTTAGCTCAGGGGTGGGCGTCTAATTCACCCCTCCACTTT.

This clonotype has ten or more counts. V and J are TRBV29-1 and TRBJ2-3; no reliable D call. V gave up 1 base and J gave up 1 base, with 12 bases separating them. Germline assignment: CDR1 SQVTM and CDR2 ANQGSEA. CDR3 length equals 15 residues. The CDR3 sequence: CSVEGLAGGTDTQYF. CDR3 nucleotides: TGCAGCGTTGAAGGGTTAGCAGGCGGCACAGATACGCAGTATTTT.

The genes are TRBV24-1 and TRBJ2-5; 11 positions match TRBD1. V gave up 6 bases and J gave up 5 bases; unmatched junction bases: 10. CDR3 length: 16 amino acids. In germline, CDR1 is KGHDR, CDR2 SFDVKD. The CDR3 loop is CATSHRTGGAGETQYF. The CDR3 region has the DNA TGTGCCACCAGTCACCGGACAGGGGGCGCCGGTGAGACCCAGTACTTC.

The chain employs TRBV20-1 and TRBJ2-3, with a tentative D call TRBD1 (6 bases). Trimming pared 0 bases from V and 0 bases from J, leaving 13 bases between. Germline V gene data show CDR1 as DFQATT and CDR2 as SNEGSKA (reference sequence). CDR3 size: 16 residues. The CDR3 loop reads CSARDPAGASTDTQYF. CDR3 bases: TGCAGTGCTAGAGATCCGGCAGGGGCGAGCACAGATACGCAGTATTTT.

This clonotype was observed a few times. This rearrangement joins TRBV7-9 to TRBJ2-7; D is perhaps TRBD1 (6 bases). Germline CDR1 reads SEHNR; CDR2 reads FQNEAQ (reference sequence). V shed 1 base and J shed 7 bases, with 14 bases lying between them. The CDR3 has 14 amino acids. In nucleotides, the CDR3 is TGTGCCAGCAGCTTAGTAGGCCCAGGGGAAGAGCAGTACTTC. Translated, it gives CASSLVGPGEEQYF.

Many counts were recorded for this clonotype. The genes are TRBV29-1 and TRBJ2-1; 7 bases line up with TRBD2. The V segment lost 4 bases and the J segment 3 bases; nucleotides outside the gene matches: 6. CDR1 is SQVTM, CDR2 ANQGSEA, per germline. The CDR3 extends over 14 amino acids. The CDR3 here is CSVVAGVVYNEQFF. CDR3 sequence (DNA): TGCAGCGTTGTGGCGGGAGTCGTCTACAATGAGCAGTTCTTC.

This clonotype was found many times. The chain combines TRBV9 with TRBJ2-3; D is unclear. This CDR3 has 14 amino acids. The germline CDR1 and CDR2 sequences are SGDLS and YYNGEE. The V and J ends lost 0 bases and 6 bases respectively, with 11 bases between them. The CDR3 sequence is CASSVAHSGDTQYF. Here the CDR3 DNA reads TGTGCCAGCAGCGTAGCTCACAGTGGGGATACGCAGTATTTT.

V usage is TRBV20-1 and J usage is TRBJ2-1, with a tentative D call TRBD2 (6 bases). Germline CDR1 reads DFQATT; CDR2 reads SNEGSKA (reference sequence). The CDR3 has 15 amino acids. The V and J ends lost 0 bases and 5 bases respectively, with 14 bases between them. The CDR3 region is CSAREPGVIDNEQFF. The CDR3 DNA follows: TGCAGTGCTAGAGAGCCGGGAGTAATAGACAATGAGCAGTTCTTC.

The rearrangement uses TRBV6-2 or TRBV6-3 and TRBJ2-1; possibly TRBD2 for D (6 bases). The CDR3 extends over 12 amino acids. Trimming shortened V by 5 bases and J by 7 bases, and 9 bases separated the two germline ends. Germline loops: CDR1 MNHEY, CDR2 SVGEGT. The DNA of the CDR3 is TGTGCCAGCAGTATAGCGGTGAATGAGCAGTTCTTC. It specifies CASSIAVNEQFF.

The chain couples TRBV20-1 to TRBJ1-3, with D unclear. Trimming removed 3 bases from V and 2 bases from J, with 5 bases in between. CDR3 length: 12 amino acids. The germline V gene has CDR1 DFQATT and CDR2 SNEGSKA (reference sequence). CDR3 coding DNA: TGCAGTGCTAGCCCCACTGGAAACACCATATATTTT. It encodes CSASPTGNTIYF.

This rearrangement joins TRBV4-1 to TRBJ2-7; possibly TRBD1 for D (5 bases). The ends were cut back, 1 base at V and 5 bases at J, with 12 bases in the middle. CDR1 is MGHRA and CDR2 is YSYEKL in the germline V gene. The CDR3 totals 14 residues. For the CDR3, the DNA is TGCGCCAGCAGCCAAGCGGTAAGGGGCCACGAGCAGTACTTC. Its protein product is CASSQAVRGHEQYF.

The rearrangement links TRBV12-3 or TRBV12-4 to TRBJ1-5; no firm D call. V lost 4 bases, J lost 4 bases, and 8 bases lay in between. The CDR3 is made up of 13 amino acids. The CDR3 coding sequence is TGTGCCAGCAGTTCAGTCGGAAATCAGCCCCAGCATTTT. This translates into CASSSVGNQPQHF.

The chain joins TRBV5-5 to TRBJ2-3; D possibly corresponds to TRBD2 (6 bases). Germline loops: CDR1 SGHKS, CDR2 YYEKEE (reference sequence). Trimming took 1 base from V and 4 from J, leaving 13 bases between them. The CDR3 covers 15 residues. CDR3 in amino acids: CASSLFPREADTQYF. The CDR3 DNA reads as TGTGCCAGCAGCTTGTTCCCCAGGGAGGCAGATACGCAGTATTTT.

This rearrangement joins TRBV4-3 to TRBJ2-1, with TRBD2 identical over 7 bases. This CDR3 is 16 amino acids long. Trimming removed 1 base from V and 2 bases from J; junction bases left unmatched: 5. In germline, CDR1 is LGHNA, CDR2 YSLEER. The DNA of the CDR3 is TGCGCCAGCAGCCAAGGGGCTGGGACTACCTACAATGAGCAGTTCTTC. Amino acid sequence: CASSQGAGTTYNEQFF.